Listed below are T cell receptor beta chains from one sample, sequenced in a study of T cell responses to AZD1222 COVID-19 vaccine. The table came from immunoSEQ multiplex PCR; TCRdb's copy has only in-frame clones and leaves some out. The table has about 56,000 clones, less than 90% seen once. The material sequenced was peripheral blood, taken 28 days after the second AZD1222 dose. These receptors were collected from an adult who received the AZD1222 COVID-19 vaccine. Each CDR3 is given with its conserved first and last residue. Each record gives: V gene, D gene, CDR3 length, clone size, J gene, CDR3 DNA, CDR3 protein. A D gene is named only where the DNA matches it firmly. Clone size is given for some rows only: seen once, a few or many times, or a class if the clone is expanded.

TRBV11-3	-	11	-	TRBJ2-7	TGTGCCAGCAGCTTAGGTCACGAGCAGTACTTC	CASSLGHEQYF
TRBV3-1/TRBV3-2	-	15	-	TRBJ1-3	TGTGCCAGCAGCCACGGGGGGGGTCCTGGAAACACCATATATTTT	CASSHGGGPGNTIYF
TRBV27	-	14	-	TRBJ2-2	TGTGCCAGCAGTGTGGCTAGGGACACCGGGGAGCTGTTTTTT	CASSVARDTGELFF
TRBV27	TRBD2	16	-	TRBJ2-3	TGTGCCAGCAGTCCCATCTCGCGGGAGCTGACAGATACGCAGTATTTT	CASSPISRELTDTQYF
TRBV25-1	TRBD2	14	-	TRBJ2-1	TGTGCCAGCAGTGAAATCCGGGAGGTACGGGAGCAGTTCTTC	CASSEIREVREQFF
TRBV7-2	-	15	-	TRBJ1-3	TGTGCCAGCAGCTTAGGAACAGACACTGGAAACACCATATATTTT	CASSLGTDTGNTIYF
TRBV28	TRBD2	16	few	TRBJ2-2	TGTGCCAGCAAAGAACCGGGGGGTGGGGACACCGGGGAGCTGTTTTTT	CASKEPGGGDTGELFF
TRBV4-3	-	15	medium-sized	TRBJ2-1	TGCGCCAGCAGCCAAGATCTAGGACTCTACAATGAGCAGTTCTTC	CASSQDLGLYNEQFF
TRBV10-3	TRBD2	18	-	TRBJ2-1	TGTGCCATCAGTGATACTAGCGGAGTCATCTCGGCAGGCAATGAGCAGTTCTTC	CAISDTSGVISAGNEQFF
TRBV12-3/TRBV12-4	-	13	once	TRBJ1-5	TGTGCCAGCAGTCTGCAATCACGGCAGCCCCAGCATTTT	CASSLQSRQPQHF
TRBV27	-	15	-	TRBJ2-7	TGTGCCAGCAGTTCAAGAGGCGGAAGTCCCTACGAGCAGTACTTC	CASSSRGGSPYEQYF
TRBV9	-	12	-	TRBJ1-1	TGTGCCAGCAGCGTAGAAGGCGCTGAAGCTTTCTTT	CASSVEGAEAFF
TRBV2	-	12	-	TRBJ2-7	TGTGCCAGCAGTGAAAGGGGGTACGAGCAGTACTTC	CASSERGYEQYF
TRBV11-2	TRBD2	16	few	TRBJ2-5	TGTGCCAGCAGCTTAGGAAGCGGGGGCCCCCAAGAGACCCAGTACTTC	CASSLGSGGPQETQYF
TRBV24-1	-	12	-	TRBJ1-2	TGTGCCACCAGTGATTCTCACGGTGGCTACACCTTC	CATSDSHGGYTF
TRBV30	-	11	-	TRBJ2-7	TGTGCCTGGAGTCGGTCCTACGAGCAGTACTTC	CAWSRSYEQYF
TRBV21-1	-	14	once	TRBJ2-1	TGTGCCAGCAGCACCCAGAGCTCCTACAATGAGCAGTTCTTC	CASSTQSSYNEQFF
TRBV7-9	TRBD2	19	-	TRBJ2-7	TGTGCCAGCAGGCGTACAGGGGGCTCATCGACTAGCGGGAGTTACGAGCAGTACTTC	CASRRTGGSSTSGSYEQYF
TRBV29-1	-	13	-	TRBJ2-6	TGCAGCGTTGAATACTCTGGGGCCAACGTCCTGACTTTC	CSVEYSGANVLTF
TRBV19	-	15	-	TRBJ1-6	TGTGCCAGTAGTGCACGGGACGGGGGAAATTCACCCCTCCACTTT	CASSARDGGNSPLHF
TRBV5-6	-	16	medium-sized	TRBJ1-5	TGTGCCAGCAGCATTCCCGGGCCCAGGGATACTCAGCCCCAGCATTTT	CASSIPGPRDTQPQHF
TRBV2	TRBD1	15	-	TRBJ1-4	TGTGCCAGGTCAACAGGGGGCGGAAGTAATGAAAAACTGTTTTTT	CARSTGGGSNEKLFF
TRBV14	-	13	-	TRBJ2-1	TGTGCCAGCAGCCCTACAGGGTTCTACGAGCAGTTCTTC	CASSPTGFYEQFF
TRBV11-1	-	15	-	TRBJ2-5	TGTGCCAGCAGCTCCCCCCGGGGTATGGCAGAGACCCAGTACTTC	CASSSPRGMAETQYF
TRBV10-3	-	16	-	TRBJ2-1	TGTGCCACCGCCCCCCCAAGGGTAACCTCCTACAATGAGCAGTTCTTC	CATAPPRVTSYNEQFF
TRBV19	-	15	-	TRBJ2-3	TGTGCCAGTAGTATAAGTAGGGTTAGCACAGATACGCAGTATTTT	CASSISRVSTDTQYF
TRBV5-1	-	15	-	TRBJ2-2	TGCGCCAGCAGCTTCAGCGGAAACTCACCGGGGGAGCTGTTTTTT	CASSFSGNSPGELFF
TRBV29-1	TRBD1	13	-	TRBJ2-7	TGCAGCGTGGAGGGGGACAGGGAGGGCGAGCAGTACTTC	CSVEGDREGEQYF
TRBV27	TRBD1	16	-	TRBJ2-7	TGTGCCAGCAGTCCCGTAGGACAGGCCTCCTACTACGAGCAGTACTTC	CASSPVGQASYYEQYF
TRBV19	-	14	-	TRBJ2-7	TGTGCCAGTAGTATCGGCAGGGGAAGCTACGAGCAGTACTTC	CASSIGRGSYEQYF
TRBV28	-	13	-	TRBJ1-5	TGTGCCAGCAGTTTGATCGACCGGCAGCCCCAGCATTTT	CASSLIDRQPQHF
TRBV7-2	TRBD1	16	-	TRBJ2-7	TGTGCCAGCAGCTTTAGTCCGGGACAGGGGTCCTACGAGCAGTACTTC	CASSFSPGQGSYEQYF
TRBV6-1	-	19	-	TRBJ2-3	TGTGCCAGCAGTGAAAAGTATAGTCCGGGGCCCACGTACGCAGATACGCAGTATTTT	CASSEKYSPGPTYADTQYF
TRBV2	-	16	-	TRBJ2-2	TGTGCCAGCAGTGGCCCCATAGCGGACCCCACCGGGGAGCTGTTTTTT	CASSGPIADPTGELFF
TRBV4-2	-	15	-	TRBJ2-3	TGTGCCAGCAGCTACCGGACTACCCGCACAGATACGCAGTATTTT	CASSYRTTRTDTQYF
TRBV29-1	TRBD1	15	-	TRBJ2-1	TGCAGCGTCCTAAAAAGGCGGACAGGCGCGGGTGAGCAGTTCTTC	CSVLKRRTGAGEQFF
TRBV10-3	-	13	-	TRBJ2-7	TGTGCCATAACTAAAGAGGGCTTCTACGAGCAGTACTTC	CAITKEGFYEQYF
TRBV11-3	-	14	few	TRBJ2-3	TGTGCCAGCAGCTTTCGCTCCAGCACAGATACGCAGTATTTT	CASSFRSSTDTQYF
TRBV7-9	-	15	once	TRBJ2-1	TGTGCCAGCAGCTTAACACAGGGAGTCGGCAATGAGCAGTTCTTC	CASSLTQGVGNEQFF
TRBV28	-	15	-	TRBJ2-7	TGTGCCAGCAGTACCCGAAGAAACAGGGTTTCCGAGCAGTACTTC	CASSTRRNRVSEQYF